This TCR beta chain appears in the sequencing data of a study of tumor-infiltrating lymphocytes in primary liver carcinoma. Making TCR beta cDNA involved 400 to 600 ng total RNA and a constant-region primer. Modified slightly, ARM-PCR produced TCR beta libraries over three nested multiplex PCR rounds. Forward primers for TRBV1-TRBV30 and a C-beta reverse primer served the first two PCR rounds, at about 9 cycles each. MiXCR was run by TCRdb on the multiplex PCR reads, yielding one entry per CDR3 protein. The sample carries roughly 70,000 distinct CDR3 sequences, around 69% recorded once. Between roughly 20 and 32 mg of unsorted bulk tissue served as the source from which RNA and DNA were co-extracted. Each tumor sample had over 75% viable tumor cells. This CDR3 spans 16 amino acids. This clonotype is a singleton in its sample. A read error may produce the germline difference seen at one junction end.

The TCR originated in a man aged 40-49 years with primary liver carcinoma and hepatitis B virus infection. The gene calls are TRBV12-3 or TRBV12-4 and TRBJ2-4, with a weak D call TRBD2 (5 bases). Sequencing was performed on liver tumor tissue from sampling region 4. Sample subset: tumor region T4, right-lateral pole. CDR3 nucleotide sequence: TGTGCCAGCAGTCCGCCCAGTAGTCTAGCCAAAAGCATTCAGTACTTC. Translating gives CASSPPSSLAKSIQYF.